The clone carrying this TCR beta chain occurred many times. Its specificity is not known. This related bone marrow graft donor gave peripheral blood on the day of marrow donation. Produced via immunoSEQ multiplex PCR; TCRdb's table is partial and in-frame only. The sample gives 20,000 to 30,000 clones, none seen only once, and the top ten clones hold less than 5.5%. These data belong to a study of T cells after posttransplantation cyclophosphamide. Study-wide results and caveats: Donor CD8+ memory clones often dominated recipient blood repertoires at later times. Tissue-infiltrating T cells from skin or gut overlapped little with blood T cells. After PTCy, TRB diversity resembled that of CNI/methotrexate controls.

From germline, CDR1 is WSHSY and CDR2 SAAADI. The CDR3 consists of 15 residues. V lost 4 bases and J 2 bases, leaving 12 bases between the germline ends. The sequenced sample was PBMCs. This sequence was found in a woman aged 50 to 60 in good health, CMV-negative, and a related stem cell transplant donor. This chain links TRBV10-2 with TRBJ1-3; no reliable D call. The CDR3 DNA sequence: TGCGCCAGCAGTGCCGGGTCCTCCCCTGGAAACACCATATATTTT. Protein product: CASSAGSSPGNTIYF.